This is a list of T cell receptor beta chains from one sample in a study of beta chain features in type 1 diabetes. Sequencing was performed with immunoSEQ multiplex PCR; in TCRdb, only in-frame clones are kept and a portion is missing. The sample holds about 360,000 clones, around an eighth seen once. The sequencing sample was made of naive CD4+ T cells from blood. These receptors were obtained from a woman under 30 with type 1 diabetes. The CDR3 runs from the conserved cysteine through the conserved F or W. D genes are given only for firm matches. Clone sizes are given selectively: once, few, many, or a class where the clone is expanded.

J | D | size | V | DNA | CDR3
TRBJ1-4 | - | - | TRBV7-9 | TGTGCCAGCAGCGTCCAGGGTGCGGATTTTGAAAAACTGTTTTTT | CASSVQGADFEKLFF
TRBJ2-7 | TRBD1 | - | TRBV29-1 | TGCAGCGTTGAAGTACGATCGGGACAGGGTAATGGCGAGCAGTACTTC | CSVEVRSGQGNGEQYF
TRBJ2-1 | TRBD1 | - | TRBV28 | TGTGCCAGCAGCTGGGGACAGGGGACCTACAATGAGCAGTTCTTC | CASSWGQGTYNEQFF
TRBJ1-5 | - | - | TRBV4-3 | TGCGCCAGCAGCCAAGATTACGGGTCCGATCAGCCCCAGCATTTT | CASSQDYGSDQPQHF
TRBJ2-5 | - | few | TRBV7-8 | TGTGCCAGCAGTCAGGGGCGGTGGGAGACCCAGTACTTC | CASSQGRWETQYF
TRBJ2-1 | TRBD1 | - | TRBV6-6 | TGTGCCAGCAGTTACGGAACAGGGGTGTCCTACAATGAGCAGTTCTTC | CASSYGTGVSYNEQFF
TRBJ2-7 | TRBD2 | few | TRBV6-1 | TGTGCCAGCAGTGAAGTCAGCGGGGGGACCTACGAGCAGTACTTC | CASSEVSGGTYEQYF
TRBJ2-2 | - | - | TRBV30 | TGTGCCTGGTGTAGGGGGTCACGGTGGACCGGGGAGCTGTTTTTT | CAWCRGSRWTGELFF
TRBJ2-3 | - | - | TRBV12-5 | TGTGCTAGTGCGGGGGAATTGAATACGCAGTATTTT | CASAGELNTQYF
TRBJ1-2 | - | - | TRBV18 | TGTGCCAGCTCACCTGTGGCAGGGTACGGATCGGGCTACACCTTC | CASSPVAGYGSGYTF
TRBJ2-7 | - | - | TRBV15 | TGTGCCACCAGCAGGGCAGGCGGGACCTACGAGCAGTACTTC | CATSRAGGTYEQYF
TRBJ1-2 | TRBD1 | - | TRBV7-2 | TGTGCCAGCAGCCGGGACAGAGCTAACTATGGCTACACCTTC | CASSRDRANYGYTF
TRBJ2-3 | - | - | TRBV7-7 | TGTGCCAGCAGCCCCAGGACAGCCTCCACAGATACGCAGTATTTT | CASSPRTASTDTQYF
TRBJ1-4 | TRBD1 | - | TRBV7-9 | TGTGCCAGCAGCTCGCCGGGACAGCCAAATGAAAAACTGTTTTTT | CASSSPGQPNEKLFF
TRBJ2-5 | - | few | TRBV28 | TGTGCCAGCAACGCGGAGGGCGGGGAGACCCAGTACTTC | CASNAEGGETQYF
TRBJ2-1 | - | - | TRBV7-8 | TGTGCCAGCAGCTTAAATACTAGAGACTACAATGAGCAGTTCTTC | CASSLNTRDYNEQFF
TRBJ1-5 | TRBD1 | - | TRBV7-2 | TGTGCCAGCAGCTTGACAGGGGACTTTGGCAATCAGCCCCAGCATTTT | CASSLTGDFGNQPQHF
TRBJ2-1 | TRBD2 | - | TRBV5-1 | TGCGCCAGCAGCTTGGGACTAGCGGACTCGAGTGAGCAGTTCTTC | CASSLGLADSSEQFF
TRBJ2-7 | TRBD2 | - | TRBV28 | TGTGCCAGCAGCTTCCCCACTAGCGCGGCAGACGAGCAGTACTTC | CASSFPTSAADEQYF
TRBJ1-1 | - | few | TRBV18 | TGTGCCAGCTCACCACTGGGCAGGGGGAACACTGAAGCTTTCTTT | CASSPLGRGNTEAFF
TRBJ1-4 | TRBD1 | few | TRBV29-1 | TGCAGCGTTCCCGGGACAGGGGGAGCAACTAATGAAAAACTGTTTTTT | CSVPGTGGATNEKLFF
TRBJ1-1 | TRBD1 | few | TRBV18 | TGTGCCAGCTCACCAACATTCGTGGGACAGATGAACACTGAAGCTTTCTTT | CASSPTFVGQMNTEAFF
TRBJ1-1 | TRBD1 | - | TRBV11-2 | TGTGCCAGCAGCAGCTTAAGGGGGCGCGGTGAAGCTTTCTTT | CASSSLRGRGEAFF
TRBJ2-1 | TRBD2 | - | TRBV5-4 | TGTGCCAGCAGCGTAACTAGCGGGATACACAATGAGCAGTTCTTC | CASSVTSGIHNEQFF
TRBJ1-6 | - | - | TRBV2 | TGTGCCAGCAGTTCCCACAACAATTCACCCCTCCACTTT | CASSSHNNSPLHF